This T cell receptor (beta chain) was captured in a study of T cell repertoires in cytomegalovirus infection. Overall study: CMV epitopes that were recently identified and HLA-C-restricted were used alongside well-studied HLA-B-restricted ones.

One entry per CDR3 protein, called by TCRdb with MiXCR from the reads. Of about 900,000 distinct CDR3 sequences in the sample, less than 40% were seen once. Worth noting for this clonotype: Its antigen remains unidentified. At one end, the junction sequence differs from germline, possibly due to a read error.

The CDR3 consists of 17 residues. The receptor was derived from a human donor in good health (CMV status not recorded). Some clones in this sample may be carry-over from other donors' samples. The rearrangement uses TRBV12-3 or TRBV12-4 and TRBJ1-1; no reliable D call. This specimen was cultured CD8+ T cells from PBMCs, taken from culture after CMV antigen stimulation. The CDR3 nucleotides are TGTGCCAACAGTTTCTTTGGCCGGGCGGGCCCTTACACTGAAGCTTTCTTT. This encodes CANSFFGRAGPYTEAFF.